This is a list of T cell receptor beta chains from one sample in a study of somatic mutations in cytotoxic T cells in rheumatoid arthritis. Generated by immunoSEQ multiplex PCR, the TCRdb table keeps only in-frame clones and is missing some. The table has more than 20,000 clones, approximately 80% seen once. Sample: CD8+ T cells sorted from blood. The origin of the receptors is an adult with rheumatoid arthritis. Each CDR3 is given with its conserved first and last residue. The order of the fields is D gene, J gene, V gene, clone size, CDR3 DNA, CDR3 protein. The D gene is left open where the match is weak. A clone size is listed for some rows: how often the clone was seen (once, few, many), or a class if it is expanded.

>NA|TRBJ1-3|TRBV4-3|NA
TGCGCCAGCAGCCAAAGGGTAGAGATTTCTGGAAACACCATATATTTT
CASSQRVEISGNTIYF
>NA|TRBJ1-1|TRBV7-2|NA
TGTGCCAGCAGCTTAGATTTAGAGGGCAGGAGGACTGAAGCTTTCTTT
CASSLDLEGRRTEAFF
>NA|TRBJ1-4|TRBV14|NA
TGTGCCAGCAGCCTACGGGGTGGGACTAATGAAAAACTGTTTTTT
CASSLRGGTNEKLFF
>NA|TRBJ2-7|TRBV5-5|NA
TGTGCCAGCAGCGCTGACAGATCAGACTACGAGCAGTACTTC
CASSADRSDYEQYF
>NA|TRBJ2-7|TRBV6-1|NA
TGTGCCAGCAGTGAAGCGCGGCAGGACCAAACCTCCTACGAGCAGTACTTC
CASSEARQDQTSYEQYF
>NA|TRBJ1-1|TRBV10-3|NA
TGTGCCATCAGTGAGTCAGGGTGGAACACTGAAGCTTTCTTT
CAISESGWNTEAFF
>TRBD1|TRBJ2-1|TRBV19|NA
TGTGCCAGTAGCTATACCCCAGGGGGCGCGTCCTACAATGAGCAGTTCTTC
CASSYTPGGASYNEQFF
>TRBD1|TRBJ2-7|TRBV28|NA
TGTGCCAGCGCTGGGACAGGGGGTGAGGGCGAGCAGTACTTC
CASAGTGGEGEQYF
>TRBD1|TRBJ2-2|TRBV29-1|NA
TGCAGCGTTGACCCGGGACAGGGGGCTGGGACCGGGGAGCTGCTTTTT
CSVDPGQGAGTGELLF
>NA|TRBJ1-1|TRBV11-3|NA
TGTGCCAGCAGCCAAGGGACCGAGGGGAACACTGAAGCTTTCTTT
CASSQGTEGNTEAFF
>NA|TRBJ2-7|TRBV25-1|NA
TGTGCCAGCAGTGAACGGTGGTACGAGCAGTACTTC
CASSERWYEQYF
>NA|TRBJ1-2|TRBV6-1|NA
TGTGCCAGTCTCCCCCAGTCGGGCAGGTTCCATGGCTACACCTTC
CASLPQSGRFHGYTF
>NA|TRBJ1-2|TRBV11-2|few
TGTGCCAGCAGCTCCATTACTTGGTTTGATGGCTACACCTTC
CASSSITWFDGYTF
>TRBD2|TRBJ2-3|TRBV7-9|NA
TGTGCCAGCAGCTTACTAGCGGGGGGGCCGGCACACACAGATACGCAGTATTTT
CASSLLAGGPAHTDTQYF
>NA|TRBJ1-3|TRBV7-9|NA
TGTGCCAGCAGCTTAGGAATGATCTTAGGAGAAAACTCTGGAAACACCATATATTTT
CASSLGMILGENSGNTIYF
>NA|TRBJ2-3|TRBV9|few
TGTGCCAGCAGCGCGGGGAGTCCGGATACGCAGTATTTT
CASSAGSPDTQYF
>NA|TRBJ1-3|TRBV4-2|NA
TGTGCCAGCAGCCAAGGGGACTTTGCTGGAAACACCATATATTTT
CASSQGDFAGNTIYF
>NA|TRBJ2-5|TRBV28|once
TGTGCCAGCAGTCGATTTGGCGACCAAGAGACCCAGTACTTC
CASSRFGDQETQYF
>TRBD2|TRBJ2-5|TRBV29-1|NA
TGCAGCGCGACTAGCGGGGATCAAGAGACCCAGTACTTC
CSATSGDQETQYF
>NA|TRBJ2-3|TRBV19|NA
TGTGCCAGTACGCCACGTAGCACAGATACGCAGTATTTT
CASTPRSTDTQYF
>NA|TRBJ2-1|TRBV7-8|NA
TGTGCCAGCAGCTCCCTTATTAAGAGCCATGAGCAGTTCTTC
CASSSLIKSHEQFF
>NA|TRBJ2-7|TRBV6-5|NA
TGTGCCAGCAGTTCGGTCGGGGGTGGGGAGCAGTACTTC
CASSSVGGGEQYF
>NA|TRBJ2-5|TRBV7-6|NA
TGTGCCAGCAGCTTAGGGGGGGGGCCTCAGACCCAGTACTTC
CASSLGGGPQTQYF
>NA|TRBJ2-4|TRBV7-3|NA
TGTGCCAGCAGCTCCCTCCACCCTTTAGCCAAAAACATTCAGTACTTC
CASSSLHPLAKNIQYF
>NA|TRBJ2-7|TRBV27|NA
TGTGCCAGCAGTTTAGGGGGATTCTACGAGCAGTACTTC
CASSLGGFYEQYF
>NA|TRBJ1-5|TRBV15|NA
TGTGCCACCAGCAGAGGAGTTGGACAGCCCCAGCATTTT
CATSRGVGQPQHF
>NA|TRBJ1-1|TRBV21-1|NA
TGTGCCAGCACCGACGAATGGACAGGGGCAAGTGGAGCTTTCTTT
CASTDEWTGASGAFF
>NA|TRBJ2-7|TRBV2|NA
TGTGCCAGCAGTGATTCCGGGAACTCCTACGAGCAGTACTTC
CASSDSGNSYEQYF
>NA|TRBJ2-5|TRBV7-8|once
TGTGCCAGCAGCTTAGGGGGTCGTGGGGTCCAAGAGACCCAGTACTTC
CASSLGGRGVQETQYF
>NA|TRBJ2-2|TRBV5-6|NA
TGTGCCAGCAGCTTGGATCGGGGAATGAGCGAGGAGCTGTTTTTT
CASSLDRGMSEELFF
>NA|TRBJ1-1|TRBV5-1|NA
TGCGCCAGCAGCTTGAGTCCGGTCGCGGGGACTGAAGCTTTCTTT
CASSLSPVAGTEAFF
>NA|TRBJ2-7|TRBV6-5|few
TGTGCCAGCAGTTACTACAGGGAAACCATCGACGAGCAGTACTTC
CASSYYRETIDEQYF
>NA|TRBJ1-5|TRBV4-1|NA
TGCGCCAGCAGCTCTATGGGGGTGTATCAGCCCCAGCATTTT
CASSSMGVYQPQHF
>NA|TRBJ1-1|TRBV5-1|NA
TGCGCCAGCAGCTTGTTAGGGGTTACTGAAGCTTTCTTT
CASSLLGVTEAFF
>TRBD2|TRBJ2-3|TRBV6-5|NA
TGTGCCAGCAGTTCCGTGGTAGCGGGGTTCGCAGATACGCAGTATTTT
CASSSVVAGFADTQYF
>TRBD1|TRBJ2-1|TRBV19|NA
TGTGCCAGTAGTACCACAGGGGAATCCTACAATGAGCAGTTCTTC
CASSTTGESYNEQFF
>NA|TRBJ1-5|TRBV27|NA
TGTGCCAGCAGTGTAGGGGCGGGGAATCAGCCCCAGCATTTT
CASSVGAGNQPQHF
>TRBD1|TRBJ1-1|TRBV4-1|NA
TGCGCCAGCAGCCAGGCCCTCGGGGACAGGCCCTCTGAAGCTTTCTTT
CASSQALGDRPSEAFF
>NA|TRBJ1-1|TRBV7-8|NA
TGTGCCAGCAGCTTTCTGGGGGCGGACACTGAAGCTTTCTTT
CASSFLGADTEAFF
>NA|TRBJ2-3|TRBV5-4|medium-sized
TGTGCCAGCAGCTTCACAGATACGCAGTATTTT
CASSFTDTQYF
>NA|TRBJ2-1|TRBV6-6|NA
TGTGCCAGCAGTTACGTGGGAAATGAGCAGTTCTTC
CASSYVGNEQFF
>NA|TRBJ1-1|TRBV13|NA
TGTGCCAGCAGCCCCACGTGGGGGAACACTGAAGCTTTCTTT
CASSPTWGNTEAFF
>NA|TRBJ1-5|TRBV4-1|NA
TGCGCCAGCAGCCAAATCGATGGGCCCCAGCATTTT
CASSQIDGPQHF
>NA|TRBJ2-1|TRBV11-3|NA
TGTGCCAGCAGCTTAGCTCAGGGAGACTACAATGAGCAGTTCTTC
CASSLAQGDYNEQFF
>NA|TRBJ1-4|TRBV6-1|few
TGTGCCAGCAGCAAGATGCCTCGGGTTGAAAAACTGTTTTTT
CASSKMPRVEKLFF
>NA|TRBJ1-2|TRBV14|NA
TGTGCCAGCAGCCAGACTACAGGGAACCTCTATGGCTACACCTTC
CASSQTTGNLYGYTF
>NA|TRBJ1-6|TRBV4-3|NA
TGCGCCAGCAGCCAAGTTGTCCGGCAGGCTCATTCACCCCTCCACTTT
CASSQVVRQAHSPLHF
>TRBD1|TRBJ1-1|TRBV13|NA
TGTGCCAGCAGCTTACGGAACAGGGGAGACACTGAAGCTTTCTTT
CASSLRNRGDTEAFF
>NA|TRBJ2-2|TRBV7-2|NA
TGTGCCAGCAGCGTCACGGGACCGATCACCGGGGAGCTGTTTTTT
CASSVTGPITGELFF
>NA|TRBJ1-1|TRBV11-2|few
TGTGCCAGCAGCTTAGAGAGGAACACTGAAGCTTTCTTT
CASSLERNTEAFF
>NA|TRBJ1-3|TRBV6-4|NA
TGTGCCAGCAGTGAGGACAGCTCTGGAAACACCATATATTTT
CASSEDSSGNTIYF